Below, 18 T cell receptor beta chains from the same sample are listed, as sequenced in a study of post-analysis software for immune sequencing data (dated by TCRdb to between 2015 and 2016). General study outcomes and caveats: A few TRBV segments, including TRBV5-6, TRBV5-1 and TRBV20-1, were significantly more frequent in patients than controls.

The receptor library was made with PCR. The run used an Illumina HiSeq 2500. Unique molecular identifiers were incorporated into TCR beta cDNA libraries to reduce PCR and sequencing biases. The raw public reads went through TCRdb reprocessing: fastp at Q25, MiXCR clone calling, in-frame beta chains kept. Every CDR3 protein is listed once, alongside the most common genes and DNA of its rows. The sample table shows approximately 770,000 distinct CDR3 sequences, and approximately 44% are seen once. The leading ten clones occupy 4% to 5% of the sample. These TCRs' antigens remain unknown. The sample comprised blood. Every receptor here comes from a girl aged 5-17 years with multiple sclerosis.

The gene calls are TRBV14 and TRBJ2-5, with 14 positions matching TRBD2. Germline values: CDR1 SGHDN, CDR2 FVKESK. The CDR3 extends over 16 amino acids. V was clipped by 0 bases and J by 11 bases; unmatched bases: 8. The CDR3 DNA sequence: TGTGCCAGCAGCCAAGACCCGGGACTAGCGGGAGATGAGCAGTACTTC. Protein sequence: CASSQDPGLAGDEQYF.

This clonotype was seen more than once but under ten times. V usage is TRBV30 and J usage is TRBJ2-1; D uncertain. This CDR3 region has 14 residues. Trimming shortened V by 5 bases and J by 2 bases, and 13 bases separated the two germline ends. Germline CDR1 and CDR2: GTSNPN and SVGIG (reference sequence). In DNA, the CDR3 is TGTGCCTGGGGCGCGCATGGGACCTACAATGAGCAGTTCTTC. As protein: CAWGAHGTYNEQFF.

As to this clonotype: Compared with germline, one end of the junction differs, possibly owing to a read error. For the CDR3, the DNA is TGTGGCACCAGCCGGCGCCTAAATAATTCACCCCTCCACTTT. This encodes CGTSRRLNNSPLHF. This chain joins TRBV15 and TRBJ1-6; unclear D gene. Germline-derived CDR1 and CDR2 are LNHNV and YYDKDF (reference sequence). This CDR3 is built from 14 residues.

The CDR3 protein is CASNDIGLAGVYEQYF. CDR3 coding DNA: TGTGCCAGCAACGACATCGGACTAGCGGGTGTCTACGAGCAGTACTTC. The chain recombines TRBV6-6 with TRBJ2-7; 11 nucleotides line up with TRBD2. The germline gives CDR1 MNHNY, CDR2 SVGAGI (reference sequence). The CDR3 sequence is 16 residues long. Trimming took 7 bases from V and 3 from J; bases not matched to a gene: 11.

V usage is TRBV5-1 and J usage is TRBJ1-6; D unresolved. CDR1 and CDR2 (germline): SGHRS, YFSETQ. The CDR3 has 17 residues. Trimming took off 0 bases at V and 7 bases at J, with 17 bases between the two ends. In DNA, the CDR3 is TGCGCCAGCAGCTTGGCCCCCTTCACAGACGAGAATTCACCCCTCCACTTT. Residues: CASSLAPFTDENSPLHF. Drawing the rest from reference TRBV5-1 and TRBJ1-6, the complete variable domain is KAGVTQTPRYLIKTRGQQVTLSCSPISGHRSVSWYQQTPGQGLQFLFEYFSETQRNKGNFPGRFSGRQFSNSRSEMNVSTLELGDSALYLCASSLAPFTDENSPLHFGNGTRLTVT.

The chain has TRBV7-9 and TRBJ2-1; D gene unclear. Germline-derived CDR1 and CDR2 are SEHNR and FQNEAQ (reference sequence). Trimming pared 3 bases from V and 8 bases from J, leaving 20 bases between. The length of the CDR3 is 16 residues. The CDR3 spells CASSFWTLDRSDEQFF. The CDR3 bases are TGTGCCAGCAGCTTTTGGACCCTTGACCGTTCCGATGAGCAGTTCTTC.

The chain joins TRBV29-1 to TRBJ1-5; no firm D call. Trimming pared 4 bases from V and 7 bases from J, leaving 14 bases between. Germline CDR1 and CDR2: SQVTM and ANQGSEA. The CDR3 is made up of 13 amino acids. Here the CDR3 DNA reads TGCAGCGTTGGGGCGGACCCGGGCCAGCCCCAGCATTTT. Translating it yields CSVGADPGQPQHF.

The chain links TRBV29-1 to TRBJ2-5, with 7 bases fitting TRBD1. J was trimmed by 5 bases and V by 6 bases; bases with no gene match: 0. The germline V gene has CDR1 SQVTM and CDR2 ANQGSEA. The CDR3 contains 10 residues. The CDR3 is CSVQGETQYF. CDR3 DNA: TGCAGCGTACAGGGGGAGACCCAGTACTTC. The entire variable domain, with the rest obtained from reference TRBV29-1 and TRBJ2-5, is as follows: SAVISQKPSRDICQRGTSLTIQCQVDSQVTMMFWYRQQPGQSLTLIATANQGSEATYESGFVIDKFPISRPNLTFSTLTVSNMSPEDSSIYLCSVQGETQYFGPGTRLLVL.

The V gene is TRBV5-4, the J gene TRBJ2-2, with 8 nucleotides matching TRBD2. Unmatched junction bases numbered 7, after V lost 2 bases and J lost 4 bases. Per germline, CDR1 SGHNT and CDR2 YYREEE (reference sequence). The CDR3 consists of 16 residues. CDR3 sequence reads: CASSLTGTRPTGELFF. CDR3 in DNA: TGTGCCAGCAGCTTAACCGGGACTAGGCCCACCGGGGAGCTGTTTTTT.

This clonotype was counted once. The chain links TRBV24-1 to TRBJ2-3; TRBD1 matches 10 bases. Unmatched junction bases numbered 9, after V lost 2 bases and J lost 5 bases. The CDR3 runs 17 residues. Germline V gene lookup returns CDR1 KGHDR and CDR2 SFDVKD. CDR3 residues: CATSDSGRTGGKDTQYF. The CDR3 bases are TGTGCCACCAGTGATTCTGGTAGGACAGGGGGGAAAGATACGCAGTATTTT.

The rearrangement uses TRBV7-9 and TRBJ1-1; perhaps TRBD1 as D (6 bases). This CDR3 spans 15 amino acids. Trimming removed 5 bases at V and 2 bases at J, with 15 bases between. The germline CDR1 and CDR2 sequences are SEHNR and FQNEAQ (reference sequence). This CDR3 reads CASSPPGGQNTEAFF. CDR3 sequence (DNA): TGTGCCAGCAGCCCTCCCGGGGGGCAAAACACTGAAGCTTTCTTT.

The CDR3: CASSFRGPLTDEQFF. DNA of the CDR3: TGTGCCAGCAGCTTCCGGGGCCCACTGACCGATGAGCAGTTCTTC. The V gene is TRBV7-3, the J gene TRBJ2-1; D is tentatively TRBD1 or TRBD2 (5 bases each). CDR1 is SGHTA and CDR2 is FQGTGA in the germline V gene. CDR3 length equals 15 residues. V lost 3 bases to trimming and J lost 8 bases, with 17 bases between them.

This clonotype was counted a few times. This rearrangement joins TRBV15 to TRBJ2-4; possibly TRBD2 for D (6 bases). CDR3 length equals 14 residues. V was cut by 1 base and J by 8 bases, with 12 bases left in between. Looked up from germline, CDR1 is LNHNV and CDR2 is YYDKDF (reference sequence). The CDR3 protein is CATSRGGGKDIQYF. The CDR3 DNA is TGTGCCACCAGCAGAGGCGGAGGGAAGGACATTCAGTACTTC. The full variable domain, with the rest looked up from reference TRBV15 and TRBJ2-4, is DAMVIQNPRYQVTQFGKPVTLSCSQTLNHNVMYWYQQKSSQAPKLLFHYYDKDFNNEADTPDNFQSRRPNTSFCFLDIRSPGLGDTAMYLCATSRGGGKDIQYFGAGTRLSVL.

This clonotype has only one observation. V usage is TRBV7-9 and J usage is TRBJ2-1, with unresolved D. Looked up from germline, CDR1 is SEHNR and CDR2 is FQNEAQ (reference sequence). The CDR3 consists of 16 residues. V was clipped by 4 bases and J by 0 bases, with 13 bases between them. DNA for the CDR3: TGTGCCAGCAGCTCCCTAGTGGCGGTCTCCTACAATGAGCAGTTCTTC. Translating it yields CASSSLVAVSYNEQFF. The complete variable domain, with remaining parts taken from reference TRBV7-9 and TRBJ2-1, reads DTGVSQNPRHKITKRGQNVTFRCDPISEHNRLYWYRQTLGQGPEFLTYFQNEAQLEKSRLLSDRFSAERPKGSFSTLEIQRTEQGDSAMYLCASSSLVAVSYNEQFFGPGTRLTVL.

CDR3 residues: CSAVLAGADTQYF. The DNA of the CDR3 is TGCAGTGCTGTTCTAGCGGGAGCAGATACGCAGTATTTT. The chain joins TRBV20-1 to TRBJ2-3; 10 bases agree with TRBD2. The CDR3 has 13 residues. Unmatched junction bases numbered 3, after V lost 5 bases and J lost 4 bases. Germline lookup yields CDR1 DFQATT and CDR2 SNEGSKA (reference sequence).

The V and J genes are TRBV6-5 and TRBJ1-1, with no clear D. The CDR3 spans 12 residues. V was clipped by 6 bases and J by 12 bases, with 17 bases between them. The V gene's germline CDR1 is MNHEY and CDR2 SVGAGI. CDR3 bases: TGTGCCAGCAGCCAAAGCGGGTTCTGGACTTTCTTT. It specifies CASSQSGFWTFF.

This chain connects TRBV27 to TRBJ2-4; D may match TRBD1 or TRBD2 (5 bases each). Germline V gene sequence: CDR1 MNHEY, CDR2 SMNVEV (reference sequence). This CDR3 has 17 residues. The germline V and J ends were trimmed by 2 bases and 3 bases, with 17 bases remaining between them. The CDR3 nucleotides read TGTGCCAGCAGTTTAAGGGTGGGGCTTGGGGGCAAAAACATTCAGTACTTC. Translated, it gives CASSLRVGLGGKNIQYF.

The rearrangement uses TRBV29-1 and TRBJ2-5; D gene uncertain. The length of the CDR3 is 12 residues. V was cut by 0 bases and J by 2 bases, with 4 bases left in between. CDR1 and CDR2 (germline): SQVTM, ANQGSEA. The CDR3 DNA is TGCAGCGTTGAAGAGAGACAAGAGACCCAGTACTTC. Protein sequence: CSVEERQETQYF.